Reported below is one T cell receptor beta chain. This sample was taken from a study of blood T cell repertoires in COVID-19. The overall study: Sites across the United States, Italy and Spain contributed samples from acute and convalescent COVID-19. PBMCs, B-cell-depleted T cells, or T cells provided the cDNA or gDNA that made up the material.

Trimming took 5 bases from V and 5 from J, leaving 13 bases between them. CDR3 length: 14 amino acids. Per germline, CDR1 SGHTA and CDR2 FQGTGA. Per the authors' pipeline: Using reference gene primer amplification, nucleated cell counts were estimated. The method was immunoSEQ multiplex PCR; TCRdb's version includes in-frame clones alone and lacks a portion of them. V and J calls plus clone size are reproduced from that table; the DNA served to infer D and trimming. This table holds about 87,000 clones, approximately 89% found once. J is TRBJ2-1 and V is TRBV7-3; a weak D match, TRBD1 (5 bases). The TCR comes from a woman older than 75 with active COVID-19. The sample was peripheral blood. CDR3 sequence reads: CASSPRVYHNEQFF. The DNA of the CDR3 is TGTGCCAGCAGCCCCAGGGTCTACCACAATGAGCAGTTCTTC.